The T cell receptor (beta chain) under discussion was sequenced for a study of shared clonotypes between healthy human individuals. A split of CD4+ cells into CD45RA+ naive and CD45RA-negative memory subsets was performed. The V and J ends lost 0 bases and 7 bases, in that order; junction bases with no gene match: 6. The CDR3 has 15 amino acids. Germline lookup yields CDR1 SQVTM and CDR2 ANQGSEA. The protocol was immunoSEQ multiplex PCR, while the TCRdb copy is restricted to in-frame clones and leaves out a portion. The sample yields over a million clones, about 80% seen once. The receptor's source is a young man in good health. Some clones in this sample may be carry-over from other donors' samples. The sequenced sample was memory CD4+ T cells from PBMCs. The sample's subset: CD45RA-negative fraction. V is TRBV29-1 and J is TRBJ2-2, with 9 bases aligning to TRBD1. This CDR3 is CSVEEGTGRNGELFF. DNA for the CDR3: TGCAGCGTTGAAGAGGGGACAGGGAGGAACGGGGAGCTGTTTTTT.